These 25 T cell receptor beta chains were all obtained from the same sample, sequenced in a study of blood T cell repertoires in COVID-19. The table came from immunoSEQ multiplex PCR; TCRdb's copy has only in-frame clones and leaves some out. The sample yields about 110,000 clones, over 80% seen once. Sample: peripheral blood. These receptors originate from a woman aged 55-70 years with acute or convalescent COVID-19.

The chain uses TRBV11-3 and TRBJ2-7; 10 nucleotides align to TRBD1. The ends lost 5 bases at V and 4 bases at J; junction bases unmatched: 5. The germline CDR1 and CDR2 sequences are SGHNT and YENEEA. This CDR3 has 14 amino acids. The CDR3 DNA reads as TGTGCCAGCAGCATACCGGGACAGGGGTACGAGCAGTACTTC. The encoded protein is CASSIPGQGYEQYF.

This chain connects TRBV2 to TRBJ2-7, with 7 bases fitting TRBD1. Germline V gene lookup returns CDR1 SNHLY and CDR2 FYNNEI. V trimming: 6 bases; J trimming: 6 bases; junction bases outside the gene matches: 8. CDR3 length: 13 amino acids. In DNA, the CDR3 is TGTGCCAGCAGGACCGGGACAGCTGTCGAGCAGTACTTC. Translating it yields CASRTGTAVEQYF.

The chain employs TRBV11-2 and TRBJ1-2; D perhaps matches TRBD1 (6 bases). Germline CDR1 and CDR2: SGHAT and FQNNGV. The CDR3 has 13 amino acids. Trimming cost V 4 bases and J 4 bases, with 10 bases left between them. The CDR3 DNA is TGTGCCAGCAGCTGGAAAGGGGGCTATGGCTACACCTTC. Protein sequence: CASSWKGGYGYTF.

This chain joins TRBV5-4 and TRBJ1-1, with unresolved D. CDR1 and CDR2 from the germline V gene are SGHNT and YYREEE (reference sequence). Trimming cost V 0 bases and J 11 bases, with 11 bases left between them. This CDR3 is built from 12 residues. CDR3 sequence: CASSLDAGRAFF. The CDR3 DNA is TGTGCCAGCAGCTTGGATGCGGGAAGGGCTTTCTTT.

CDR3 sequence: CASSQARTGSRHGYTF. CDR3 in DNA: TGTGCCAGCAGCCAAGCCCGGACAGGGTCCCGCCATGGCTACACCTTC. The V gene is TRBV3-1 (or the pseudogene TRBV3-2), the J gene TRBJ1-2, with 8 bases fitting TRBD1. V was clipped by 1 base and J by 6 bases; unmatched bases: 10. Germline lookup yields CDR1 LGHDT and CDR2 YNNKEL (reference sequence). The CDR3 loop spans 16 amino acids.

The chain carries TRBV5-1 and TRBJ2-7; D may be TRBD2 (5 bases). CDR1 is SGHRS and CDR2 is YFSETQ in the germline V gene. V lost 0 bases to trimming and J lost 0 bases, with 10 bases between them. There are 15 residues in the CDR3. CDR3 loop: CASSLASGVSYEQYF. The CDR3 DNA follows: TGCGCCAGCAGCTTGGCCTCCGGGGTCTCCTACGAGCAGTACTTC.

V and J are TRBV28 and TRBJ1-1; D might be TRBD1 (6 bases). Germline CDR1 and CDR2: MDHEN and SYDVKM. V lost 10 bases, J lost 5 bases, and 23 bases lay in between. The CDR3 has 15 amino acids. In DNA form, the CDR3 reads TGTGCCATCTCGGGGGGGGGCTCGAGGAGGACTGAAGCTTTCTTT. It encodes CAISGGGSRRTEAFF.

The chain employs TRBV7-9 and TRBJ1-2, with 8 bases aligning to TRBD1. The J segment lost 6 bases and the V segment lost 5 bases, leaving 11 bases of the junction unmatched. This CDR3 comprises 15 residues. Germline CDR1 reads SEHNR; CDR2 reads FQNEAQ (reference sequence). The CDR3 DNA reads as TGTGCCAGCAGCGAAGCAGGTGCAGGGGGCCATGGCTACACCTTC. This gives the protein CASSEAGAGGHGYTF.

This clone was observed a few times. The J gene is TRBJ2-6, the V gene TRBV6-4; 12 bases fit TRBD2. CDR3 length: 18 amino acids. Trimming took 3 bases from V and 0 from J; bases not matched to a gene: 3. In germline, CDR1 is MRHNA, CDR2 SNTAGT. The chain's CDR3 is CASSELAGGLSGANVLTF. DNA of the CDR3: TGTGCCAGCAGTGAACTAGCGGGGGGCCTCTCTGGGGCCAACGTCCTGACTTTC.

This sequence joins TRBV18 and TRBJ1-5; 11 bases match TRBD1. Germline V gives CDR1 KGHSH, CDR2 LQKENI. This CDR3 is 15 amino acids long. Unmatched junction bases numbered 5, after V lost 4 bases and J lost 6 bases. CDR3 region: CASSQGQGDAQPQHF. The CDR3 region has the DNA TGTGCCAGCTCACAGGGACAGGGGGACGCTCAGCCCCAGCATTTT.

The chain links TRBV5-5 to TRBJ1-2; D is possibly TRBD1 (6 bases). The V and J ends lost 3 bases and 2 bases respectively, with 14 bases between them. The CDR3 has 15 amino acids. Germline V CDR1 and CDR2: SGHKS, YYEKEE (reference sequence). CDR3 amino acids: CASSSQGVGNYGYTF. The DNA for the CDR3 is TGTGCCAGCAGCTCACAGGGAGTAGGGAACTATGGCTACACCTTC.

The chain employs TRBV4-1 and TRBJ2-5, with D unclear. Germline CDR1 is MGHRA and CDR2 is YSYEKL. CDR3 size: 14 residues. Trimming removed 0 bases from V and 2 bases from J, with 7 bases in between. The chain's CDR3 is CASSQDRVQETQYF. CDR3 DNA: TGCGCCAGCAGCCAAGACCGCGTACAAGAGACCCAGTACTTC.

The chain recombines TRBV19 with TRBJ2-5; D gene uncertain. From germline, CDR1 is LNHDA and CDR2 SQIVND (reference sequence). The length of the CDR3 is 8 residues. CDR3 bases: TGTGCTAAAGAGACCCAGTACTTC. Protein product: CAKETQYF.

The chain recombines TRBV2 with TRBJ1-5, with D perhaps matching TRBD1 (6 bases). Trimming stripped 7 bases from V and 4 bases from J, with 14 bases between. The CDR3 sequence is 14 residues long. Germline CDR1 SNHLY, CDR2 FYNNEI. This chain's CDR3 is CASNGQRANQPQHF. CDR3 coding DNA: TGTGCCAGCAACGGACAGCGAGCGAATCAGCCCCAGCATTTT.

The chain has TRBV6-6 and TRBJ1-5; D might be TRBD1 (6 bases). Germline V CDR1 and CDR2: MNHNY, SVGAGI (reference sequence). There are 13 residues in the CDR3. V dropped 8 bases and J dropped 4 bases, with 12 bases sitting between them. The CDR3 sequence is CASRPDSNQPQHF. In nucleotides, the CDR3 is TGTGCCAGCCGGCCGGACAGTAATCAGCCCCAGCATTTT.

This rearrangement joins TRBV11-3 to TRBJ2-3; 10 bases map to TRBD2. The CDR3 runs to 17 residues. From germline, CDR1 is SGHNT and CDR2 YENEEA. Trimming at V came to 5 bases and at J to 2 bases, leaving 10 bases not matched to a gene. CDR3 protein: CASSRGILAGDTDTQYF. The CDR3 coding sequence is TGTGCCAGCAGCCGAGGGATCCTAGCGGGGGACACAGATACGCAGTATTTT. Full variable domain (missing parts from reference TRBV11-3 and TRBJ2-3): EAGVVQSPRYKIIEKKQPVAFWCNPISGHNTLYWYLQNLGQGPELLIRYENEEAVDDSQLPKDRFSAERLKGVDSTLKIQPAELGDSAVYLCASSRGILAGDTDTQYFGPGTRLTVL.

V usage is TRBV28 and J usage is TRBJ1-5; no clear D. CDR3 length: 16 amino acids. V lost 6 bases, J lost 2 bases, and 17 bases lay in between. Germline CDR1 reads MDHEN; CDR2 reads SYDVKM. CDR3 sequence: CASSSARGSRNQPQHF. The CDR3 DNA follows: TGTGCCAGCAGCTCCGCTCGAGGGAGTCGCAATCAGCCCCAGCATTTT.

V and J are TRBV30 and TRBJ1-4, with D possibly matching TRBD1 (6 bases). The germline V and J ends were trimmed by 2 bases and 5 bases, with 12 bases remaining between them. CDR3 length equals 14 residues. Germline loops: CDR1 GTSNPN, CDR2 SVGIG (reference sequence). CDR3 sequence: CAWSSPDRNEKLFF. The CDR3, as DNA: TGTGCCTGGAGTAGCCCTGACAGGAATGAAAAACTGTTTTTT.

The rearrangement joins TRBV5-1 to TRBJ1-1; D remains unclear. This CDR3 is 14 amino acids long. Germline V gene sequence: CDR1 SGHRS, CDR2 YFSETQ. With 3 bases removed from V and 1 base from J, the gap between germline ends came to 10 bases. Here the CDR3 DNA reads TGCGCCAGCAGCTCGGGTCCAGCGAACACTGAAGCTTTCTTT. It translates to CASSSGPANTEAFF.

This clone occurred a few times. The V and J genes are TRBV7-2 and TRBJ2-2, with a possible D match to TRBD1 (5 bases). This CDR3 comprises 15 residues. V lost 2 bases, J lost 7 bases, and 14 bases lay in between. CDR1 and CDR2 (germline): SGHTA, FQGNSA. For the CDR3, the DNA is TGTGCCAGCAGCTTAACAGGTCGAAAGAGCGGGGAGCTGTTTTTT. This encodes CASSLTGRKSGELFF.

V is TRBV4-1 and J is TRBJ1-4; unclear D gene. CDR3 length equals 16 residues. Trimming took off 5 bases at V and 0 bases at J, with 13 bases between the two ends. Germline CDR1 MGHRA, CDR2 YSYEKL. This CDR3 is CASSSFTAATNEKLFF. Written as DNA, the CDR3 is TGCGCCAGCAGCTCGTTCACAGCCGCAACTAATGAAAAACTGTTTTTT.

This clone was seen only once. The chain has TRBV19 and TRBJ2-5; no reliable D call. Germline V lookup: CDR1 LNHDA, CDR2 SQIVND (reference sequence). There are 14 residues in the CDR3. Trimming stripped 3 bases from V and 4 bases from J, with 12 bases between. The CDR3 region has the DNA TGTGCCAGTAGTATTAGTGGGCTCGTAGAGACCCAGTACTTC. As protein: CASSISGLVETQYF.

This sequence joins TRBV27 and TRBJ2-7; 10 bases match TRBD1. The V gene's germline CDR1 is MNHEY and CDR2 SMNVEV (reference sequence). V shed 4 bases, J shed 7 bases, and the junction held 7 bases outside the gene matches. This CDR3 region has 14 residues. Here the CDR3 DNA reads TGTGCCAGCAGTTGGACAGGGGGTTTGGGAGAGCAGTACTTC. Encoded protein: CASSWTGGLGEQYF.

This clone was detected once. The V gene is TRBV11-2, the J gene TRBJ2-3, with TRBD1 identical over 7 bases. From germline, CDR1 is SGHAT and CDR2 FQNNGV. This CDR3 region has 13 residues. V lost 6 bases to trimming and J lost 6 bases; unmatched junction nucleotides: 6. The CDR3 here is CASRITGADTQYF. The DNA for the CDR3 is TGTGCCAGCAGAATTACAGGGGCGGATACGCAGTATTTT.

V and J are TRBV28 and TRBJ1-5, with D uncertain. Trimming left V 8 bases short and J 0 bases short, with 17 bases between. The length of the CDR3 is 16 residues. CDR1 is MDHEN and CDR2 is SYDVKM in the germline V gene. The CDR3 nucleotides are TGTGCCAGCTCCCCCCCGACACAATATAGCAATCAGCCCCAGCATTTT. Protein sequence: CASSPPTQYSNQPQHF.